The present T cell receptor beta chain was sequenced within a study of identical twins. Via MiXCR, TCRdb re-called the 5' RACE reads, giving one row per CDR3 protein. Of some 260,000 distinct CDR3 sequences listed, more than 13% were seen once; the top ten hold 7% to 9%. There are 14 residues in the CDR3. V trimming: 6 bases; J trimming: 4 bases; junction bases outside the gene matches: 7. Many counts were recorded for this clonotype. The antigen is unknown. The study, taken as a whole, reports: Invariant populations such as MAIT and iNKT cells could partly muddle zero-insertion analyses. Memory repertoires showed no such pattern, whereas abundant cord blood beta clonotypes carried fewer insertions.

This clonotype was sampled from a young woman in good health. What was sequenced was memory (CD45RO+) T cells sorted from blood. This chain joins TRBV12-3 or TRBV12-4 and TRBJ1-1, with 8 bases identical to TRBD1. The DNA of the CDR3 is TGTGCCAGCAGGATGACAGGGGTCGGCACTGAAGCTTTCTTT. Translated, it gives CASRMTGVGTEAFF.